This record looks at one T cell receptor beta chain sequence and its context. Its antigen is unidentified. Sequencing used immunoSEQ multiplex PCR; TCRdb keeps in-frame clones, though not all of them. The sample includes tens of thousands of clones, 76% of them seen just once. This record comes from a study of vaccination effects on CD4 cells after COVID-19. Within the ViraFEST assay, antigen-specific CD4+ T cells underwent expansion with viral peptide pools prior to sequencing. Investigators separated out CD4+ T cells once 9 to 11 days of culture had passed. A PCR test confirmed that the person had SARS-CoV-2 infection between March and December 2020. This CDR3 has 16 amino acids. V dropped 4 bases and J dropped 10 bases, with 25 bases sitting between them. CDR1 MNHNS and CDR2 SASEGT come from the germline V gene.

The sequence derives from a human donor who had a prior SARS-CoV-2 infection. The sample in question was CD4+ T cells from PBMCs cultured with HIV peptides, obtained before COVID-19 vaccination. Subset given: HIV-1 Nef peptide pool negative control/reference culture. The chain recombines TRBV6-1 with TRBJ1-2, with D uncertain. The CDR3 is CASSAMTTGEDLIYTF. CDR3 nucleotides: TGTGCCAGCAGTGCTATGACGACCGGGGAAGACCTCATCTACACCTTC.